These T cell receptor beta chains were read from a single sample in a study of blood T cell repertoires in COVID-19. TCRdb's table, derived via immunoSEQ multiplex PCR, lists solely in-frame clones and lacks some. The sample lists over 400,000 clones, more than 80% occurring once. The sample was peripheral blood. The receptors originated from a young woman with active or convalescent COVID-19. CDR3s include the opening cysteine and the closing phenylalanine or tryptophan. A D gene is named only where the DNA matches it firmly. Only part of the rows carry a size: once, few, many, or a class if the clone is expanded.

D	V	size	J	DNA	CDR3
TRBD2	TRBV6-5	.	TRBJ2-1	TGTGCCAGCAGTTACTCCGGACTAGCTGCCGGGGAGCAGTTCTTC	CASSYSGLAAGEQFF
.	TRBV18	.	TRBJ1-2	TGTGCCAGCTCAAAAGAGGACAGCCTTTATGGCTACACCTTC	CASSKEDSLYGYTF
.	TRBV10-3	.	TRBJ1-5	TGTGCCATCAGTTCCCCGGGGAGCAATCAGCCCCAGCATTTT	CAISSPGSNQPQHF
.	TRBV30	.	TRBJ1-4	TGTGCCTGGAGGGACCCGGGTCGAGGGACAACTAATGAAAAACTGTTTTTT	CAWRDPGRGTTNEKLFF
.	TRBV7-9	.	TRBJ1-5	TGTGCCAGCAGCTCTAACACAGTCGATCAGCCCCAGCATTTT	CASSSNTVDQPQHF
.	TRBV15	.	TRBJ2-1	TGTGCCACCAGCAGAGTGGTTAGCGGACTCTACAATGAGCAGTTCTTC	CATSRVVSGLYNEQFF
TRBD1	TRBV5-4	.	TRBJ2-5	TGTGCCAGCAGCTTGCGGGCAGGGGGCGTCGAGACCCAGTACTTC	CASSLRAGGVETQYF
TRBD1	TRBV27	.	TRBJ1-2	TGTGCCAGCAGTTGGGCACCGACAGGGCAATCCGGCGGCTACACCTTC	CASSWAPTGQSGGYTF
TRBD1	TRBV10-3	once	TRBJ1-1	TGTGCCTTAAGGGACAGGATGAACACTGAAGCTTTCTTT	CALRDRMNTEAFF
.	TRBV9	.	TRBJ1-2	TGTGCCAGCAGCGTTCCGGGTAACTATGGCTACACCTTC	CASSVPGNYGYTF
TRBD1	TRBV14	.	TRBJ1-2	TGTGCCAGCAGCCCCCGGACAGGGGGCTCGGATGGCTACACCTTC	CASSPRTGGSDGYTF
.	TRBV7-9	.	TRBJ1-2	TGTGCCAGCAGCCCAACGACTTATGGCTACACCTTC	CASSPTTYGYTF
.	TRBV2	.	TRBJ1-5	TGTGCCAGCAGTGCCTCGCGGATTTATAGCAATCAGCCCCAGCATTTT	CASSASRIYSNQPQHF
.	TRBV19	.	TRBJ2-5	TGTGCCAGTAGTATGTGGACACAAGAGACCCAGTACTTC	CASSMWTQETQYF
TRBD2	TRBV3-1/TRBV3-2	.	TRBJ2-1	TGTGCCAGCAGCCAAGACTTTGCGGGGGATTGGGGCAATGAGCAGTTCTTC	CASSQDFAGDWGNEQFF
TRBD2	TRBV4-1	.	TRBJ2-7	TGCGCCAGCAGCCCCCGACTAGCGGGGGGCTTACCCTACGAGCAGTACTTC	CASSPRLAGGLPYEQYF
.	TRBV27	.	TRBJ1-1	TGTGCCAGCAGTTTATCTGGTGCGGTTACTACTGAAGCTTTCTTT	CASSLSGAVTTEAFF
.	TRBV5-6	.	TRBJ1-1	TGTGCCAGCAGCGCATGGGCTAACACTGAAGCTTTCTTT	CASSAWANTEAFF
.	TRBV9	.	TRBJ2-5	.	CASSKGGTGGFLETQYF